Listed below are T cell receptor beta chains from one sample, sequenced in a study of spatial heterogeneity in lung cancer. TCRdb itself ran the 5' RACE reads through MiXCR, one entry per CDR3 protein. The table includes around 29,000 distinct CDR3 sequences, 8% to 13% detected once. Sequencing used PBMCs, obtained at follow-up. All receptors derive from a female donor with early-stage non-small cell lung cancer. CDR3s include the opening cysteine and the closing phenylalanine or tryptophan. A D gene is named only where the DNA matches it firmly. Clone size, where shown, is once, few, many, or a class for clones that have expanded.

V	D	size	J	DNA	CDR3
TRBV18	-	-	TRBJ2-7	TGTGCCAGCTCCCGCAGCTCCTACGAGCAGTACTTC	CASSRSSYEQYF
TRBV19	TRBD2	many	TRBJ2-2	TGTGCCAGCTCCTCACCGGGGGGGACCTCCGGCGGGGAGCTGTTTTTT	CASSSPGGTSGGELFF
TRBV12-3/TRBV12-4	-	many	TRBJ2-3	TGTGCCAGCAGTTTTCGTGCTAGCGCGACTTCCACAGATACGCAGTATTTT	CASSFRASATSTDTQYF
TRBV6-2/TRBV6-3	-	many	TRBJ2-1	TGTGCCAGCAGTCCACCCGGGACACCTACGCGGCAGTTCTTC	CASSPPGTPTRQFF
TRBV6-6	-	-	TRBJ2-5	TGTGCCAGCAACCCGGGGGTTCAAGAGACCCAGTACTTC	CASNPGVQETQYF
TRBV27	TRBD2	few	TRBJ2-5	TGTGCCAGCAGTCTCCGTACCGGGGGGGCCCTGGAGACCCAGTACTTC	CASSLRTGGALETQYF
TRBV21-1	-	-	TRBJ1-1	TGTGCCAGCAGCAAAGAGGGGACACCAATCACTGAAGCTTTCTTT	CASSKEGTPITEAFF
TRBV4-2	-	few	TRBJ2-3	TGTGCCAGCAGCCAAGATCAGAATAGCTTCTATACGCAGTATTTT	CASSQDQNSFYTQYF
TRBV28	-	-	TRBJ1-1	TGTGCCAGCAGACTACAGGGTAGGACTGAAGCTTTCTTT	CASRLQGRTEAFF
TRBV19	-	many	TRBJ1-1	TGTGCCAGTAGTATAGGGGGGCCTGAAGCTTTCTTT	CASSIGGPEAFF
TRBV29-1	TRBD1	few	TRBJ1-1	TGCAGCGTTGAACAGGGGGCCACTGAAGCTTTCTTT	CSVEQGATEAFF
TRBV28	TRBD1	many	TRBJ2-4	TGTGCCAGCAGTTTACTACGACAGGGCTCCAAAAACATTCAGTACTTC	CASSLLRQGSKNIQYF
TRBV30	TRBD2	many	TRBJ2-3	TGTGCCTTTACGACTAGCGGTAGCACAGATACGCAGTATTTT	CAFTTSGSTDTQYF
TRBV4-3	-	medium-sized	TRBJ2-7	TGCGCCAGCAGCCAATACAGTTCCTACGAGCAGTACTTC	CASSQYSSYEQYF
TRBV18	-	many	TRBJ2-3	TGTGCCAGCACATTACACCGGGACCCGAGGAGCACAGATACGCAGTATTTT	CASTLHRDPRSTDTQYF
TRBV3-1	-	many	TRBJ2-1	TGTGCCAGCAGTCTCGGGGGCCCCGGGTACAATGAGCAGTTCTTC	CASSLGGPGYNEQFF
TRBV18	-	many	TRBJ2-3	TGTGCCAGCTCACCGCAGGGTTTAGCCACAGATACGCAGTATTTT	CASSPQGLATDTQYF
TRBV20-1	-	many	TRBJ2-5	TGCAGTGCTGCCACAGGCATCCAAGAGACCCAGTACTTC	CSAATGIQETQYF
TRBV29-1	TRBD1	few	TRBJ2-7	TGCAGCGTTGAAGGGGAAGGGACAGGGTACGAGCAGTACTTC	CSVEGEGTGYEQYF
TRBV9	-	-	TRBJ1-1	TGTGCCAGCAGCGTATCGGGACAACCCCGGAGGAACACTGAAGCTTTCTTT	CASSVSGQPRRNTEAFF
TRBV3-1	-	many	TRBJ2-3	TGTGCCAGCAGCCAAGGGGGAGCAGATACGCAGTATTTT	CASSQGGADTQYF